This T cell receptor (beta chain) came from a study of post-analysis software for immune sequencing data. Study-wide background: Recorded disease courses covered relapsing-remitting, secondary progressive and progressive-relapsing multiple sclerosis. Some patients had no subtype annotation.

Details on this clonotype: What it recognizes is unknown.

Regarding the study as a whole: Samples prepared in the same batch strongly co-clustered by F measure. TRBV segments more frequent in patients than in controls numbered roughly 5 and included TRBV5-6, TRBV5-1 and TRBV20-1.

Included in the TCR beta cDNA libraries were unique molecular identifiers. TCRdb ran MiXCR on the PCR reads and lists one entry per CDR3 protein. The table shows around 180,000 distinct CDR3 sequences, with around 30% occurring only once. CDR3 length equals 13 residues. Germline V CDR1 and CDR2: DFQATT, SNEGSKA (reference sequence). Trimming cost V 6 bases and J 0 bases, with 12 bases left between them. Specimen: blood. The V gene is TRBV20-1, the J gene TRBJ2-7; D remains ambiguous. This sequence was found in a girl under 18 with multiple sclerosis. Here the CDR3 reads CSARGNYSYEQYF. The CDR3, as DNA: TGCAGTGCCCGAGGAAACTACTCCTACGAGCAGTACTTC.